Below are 10 T cell receptor beta chains sequenced from a single sample in a study of cytomegalovirus exposure and HLA in healthy donors. Researchers ran the PCR with 60 Vbeta and 13 Jbeta primers. Sequenced by immunoSEQ multiplex PCR; TCRdb stores in-frame clones only, minus some. The sample records 250,000 or so clones, approximately 81% being singletons. The sequencing input was PBMCs. The receptors originated from a woman aged 55-70 years in good health and CMV-seropositive.

The CDR3 sequence: CASSKTGAHPEAFF. The CDR3 region has the DNA TGTGCCAGCAGTAAGACAGGGGCGCATCCTGAAGCTTTCTTT. This chain joins TRBV6-5 and TRBJ1-1; 8 positions match TRBD1. The trim removed 5 bases at V and 6 bases at J, leaving 8 bases unmatched. CDR3 length: 14 residues. Germline CDR1 reads MNHEY; CDR2 reads SVGAGI.

CDR3 coding DNA: TGTGCCACCAGTCAGGACAGGTTATATGGCTACACCTTC. Amino acids: CATSQDRLYGYTF. The chain links TRBV15 to TRBJ1-2; the match to TRBD1 covers 7 bases. Per the germline V gene, CDR1 is LNHNV and CDR2 is YYDKDF (reference sequence). This CDR3 region has 13 residues. V lost 6 bases and J lost 5; bases outside the gene matches: 6.

This clone was recorded only once. V usage is TRBV27 and J usage is TRBJ2-1; 7 bases are shared with TRBD1. V was pared by 0 bases and J by 9 bases, with 17 bases of the junction left unmatched. This CDR3 region has 18 residues. The germline gives CDR1 MNHEY, CDR2 SMNVEV (reference sequence). CDR3 bases: TGTGCCAGCAGTTTATCCGAGGGGGCGCTCAGGTTGGGGCGTGAGCAGTTCTTC. Encoded protein: CASSLSEGALRLGREQFF.

The chain combines TRBV10-3 with TRBJ2-1, with 7 nucleotides matching TRBD2. Trimming took 0 bases from V and 10 from J; bases not matched to a gene: 12. This CDR3 has 16 residues. From germline, CDR1 is ENHRY and CDR2 SYGVKD. The CDR3 sequence is CAISESGGTRRWEQFF. DNA for the CDR3: TGTGCCATCAGTGAGTCGGGAGGGACTCGCCGTTGGGAGCAGTTCTTC.

V gene TRBV7-9 combines with J gene TRBJ2-5; TRBD2 agrees at 7 bases. CDR1 is SEHNR, CDR2 FQNEAQ, per germline (reference sequence). There are 15 residues in the CDR3. The ends lost 2 bases at V and 2 bases at J; junction bases unmatched: 5. CDR3 amino acids: CASSLSKGGQETQYF. The CDR3 nucleotides read TGTGCCAGCAGCTTAAGTAAGGGAGGGCAAGAGACCCAGTACTTC. Filled out from reference TRBV7-9 and TRBJ2-5, the complete variable domain reads DTGVSQNPRHKITKRGQNVTFRCDPISEHNRLYWYRQTLGQGPEFLTYFQNEAQLEKSRLLSDRFSAERPKGSFSTLEIQRTEQGDSAMYLCASSLSKGGQETQYFGPGTRLLVL.

The chain combines TRBV6-6 with TRBJ1-1; D is ambiguous. The CDR3 is 14 residues long. Per germline, CDR1 MNHNY and CDR2 SVGAGI (reference sequence). V gave up 4 bases and J gave up 0 bases, with 9 bases separating them. The CDR3 loop reads CASSFGLLNTEAFF. The DNA of the CDR3 is TGTGCCAGCAGTTTTGGCCTCTTGAACACTGAAGCTTTCTTT.

Remarks on this clone: The junction does not match germline at one end; this may be a read error. This chain links TRBV5-1 with TRBJ1-5, with 9 positions matching TRBD1. This CDR3 contains 17 residues. The germline V gene has CDR1 SGHRS and CDR2 YFSETQ. The CDR3 coding sequence is TGCGCCAGCAGCTCCCCACAGGGGGCGTTGAGCAATCGGCCCCAGCATTTT. Protein sequence: CASSSPQGALSNRPQHF.

This clone appeared a few times. This sequence joins TRBV19 and TRBJ2-5; 10 bases align to TRBD1. Judging by the DNA end, TRBJ2-7 fits better; the J call may be wrong. The CDR3 runs to 15 residues. Germline CDR1 is LNHDA and CDR2 is SQIVND (reference sequence). CDR3 loop: CASSIVGTGAYEQYF. The CDR3 bases are TGTGCCAGTAGTATAGTTGGGACAGGGGCCTACGAGCAGTACTTC.

This chain joins TRBV9 and TRBJ2-5; TRBD1 agrees at 7 bases. The CDR3 sequence is 14 residues long. The V and J ends lost 2 bases and 5 bases, in that order; junction bases with no gene match: 6. Germline lookup yields CDR1 SGDLS and CDR2 YYNGEE. The DNA for the CDR3 is TGTGCCAGCAGCGTCGCTGACAGGGCGGAGACCCAGTACTTC. This gives the protein CASSVADRAETQYF.

There are a few counts of this clone. The rearrangement joins TRBV7-8 to TRBJ2-7; 10 nucleotides line up with TRBD1. The germline CDR1 and CDR2 sequences are SGHVS and FQNEAQ. V gave up 2 bases and J gave up 3 bases; unmatched junction bases: 10. This CDR3 contains 17 residues. DNA of the CDR3: TGTGCCAGCAGCTTATTGGGTCCAGGACAGGGGGACTACGAGCAGTACTTC. Its protein product is CASSLLGPGQGDYEQYF.